Detailed here is one T cell receptor beta chain. Flow cytometry had shown expanded CD8+CD57+ cells in the patients chosen for sequencing. Severe acquired aplastic anemia was diagnosed in all patients. Patient blood was sampled before any therapy had been received. The sample comes from a study of CD8+CD57+ T cells in acquired aplastic anemia. Study information: DNA per sorted CD4+ or CD8+ sample ranged about 0.17 to 27.4 ug, averaging roughly 3.5 ug.

Genomic DNA, serving as template, underwent TCR beta VDJ and CDR3 profiling. Via MiXCR, TCRdb re-called the reads, giving one row per CDR3 protein. This sample has 190,000 or so distinct CDR3 sequences, with roughly 50% found just once. The CDR3 runs to 15 residues. Losses at the gene ends were 5 bases for V and 6 bases for J; bases not matched to a gene: 9. Germline CDR1 and CDR2: SGHVS and FQNEAQ. The chain carries TRBV7-8 and TRBJ2-3, with 9 bases fitting TRBD1. The source is a human donor with aplastic anemia. The sample taken for sequencing was sorted CD4+, CD8+, or CD8+CD57+ T cells (not recorded which) from PBMCs. CDR3 region: CASSIPDRGRDTQYF. In DNA, the CDR3 is TGTGCCAGCAGCATCCCGGACAGGGGTCGGGATACGCAGTATTTT.